The rows below give T cell receptor beta chains drawn from one sample of a study of T-cell reconstitution after alpha-beta-depleted transplantation in children. TCRdb ran MiXCR on the PCR reads and lists one entry per CDR3 protein. The sample includes around 490,000 distinct CDR3 sequences, more than 9.5% seen only once; the top ten take roughly 15%. The sample here was PBMCs, mostly from graft donor cells, taken 180 days after TCRalphabeta/CD19-depleted stem cell transplant. These receptors all stem from a female patient under 10 years old who had a stem cell transplant for aplastic anemia, so the T cells may come from the graft donor. CDR3s include the opening cysteine and the closing phenylalanine or tryptophan. D genes are given only for firm matches. Clone size is not always given. Where it is, it says once, few, many or a class for expanded clones.

d_gene	v_gene	j_gene	abundance	CDR3aa	CDR3nt
TRBD2	TRBV7-2	TRBJ2-1	few	CASSLTGTNLRGQFF	TGTGCCAGCAGCCTCACCGGGACTAACCTTCGCGGGCAGTTCTTC
.	TRBV6-1	TRBJ2-5	few	CASTPGGTQETQYF	TGTGCCAGCACCCCTGGGGGGACCCAAGAGACCCAGTACTTC
TRBD1	TRBV7-2	TRBJ1-2	.	CASSLVSTGGGYTF	TGTGCCAGCAGCTTAGTTTCGACAGGGGGGGGCTACACCTTC
.	TRBV6-5	TRBJ1-4	.	CASSYSTGLGEKLFF	TGTGCCAGCAGTTACTCTACCGGGCTTGGTGAAAAACTGTTTTTT
TRBD2	TRBV20-1	TRBJ2-1	few	CSARDRGAGGNNEQFF	TGCAGTGCTAGAGATCGAGGAGCGGGAGGGAACAATGAGCAGTTCTTC
.	TRBV5-1	TRBJ2-1	.	CASRTDSGNEQFF	TGCGCCAGCAGAACCGATAGCGGCAATGAGCAGTTCTTC
.	TRBV12-3/TRBV12-4	TRBJ1-1	many	CASSRLRGNTEAFF	TGTGCCAGCAGCCGATTACGAGGGAACACTGAAGCTTTCTTT
.	TRBV20-1	TRBJ1-6	many	CSATDRNNSPLHF	TGCAGTGCTACCGACAGGAATAATTCACCCCTCCACTTT
TRBD2	TRBV4-2	TRBJ2-1	.	CASSPRTSGNRNNEQFF	TGTGCCAGCAGCCCTCGGACTAGCGGGAATAGGAACAATGAGCAGTTCTTC
.	TRBV10-3	TRBJ1-4	few	CAISERGAGEKLFF	TGTGCCATCAGTGAGAGGGGGGCTGGGGAAAAACTGTTTTTT
.	TRBV5-5	TRBJ1-5	.	CASSQGRPDQPQHF	TGTGCCAGCAGCCAGGGCCGCCCGGATCAGCCCCAGCATTTT
.	TRBV30	TRBJ1-3	few	CAWGRSGNTIYF	TGTGCCTGGGGGCGATCTGGAAACACCATATATTTT
.	TRBV7-8	TRBJ2-1	few	CASSFEASFLNEQFF	TGTGCCAGCAGCTTTGAGGCTAGCTTTCTCAATGAGCAGTTCTTC
.	TRBV6-1	TRBJ1-1	many	CASRDITEAFF	TGTGCCAGCAGAGATATCACTGAAGCTTTCTTT
TRBD2	TRBV19	TRBJ2-6	few	CASTLGLAGGPSGANVLTF	TGTGCCAGTACCTTGGGATTAGCGGGAGGACCCTCTGGGGCCAACGTCCTGACTTTC
.	TRBV28	TRBJ1-1	few	CASSLYRTPYTEAFF	TGTGCCAGCAGTTTATACCGGACACCCTACACTGAAGCTTTCTTT
.	TRBV12-3/TRBV12-4	TRBJ2-5	many	CASSLVGKAWETQYF	TGTGCCAGCAGTTTAGTCGGGAAGGCCTGGGAGACCCAGTACTTC
TRBD1	TRBV20-1	TRBJ2-1	many	CSARIPYRGYNEQFF	TGCAGTGCTAGGATCCCGTACAGGGGCTACAATGAGCAGTTCTTC
.	TRBV3-1	TRBJ2-1	few	CASSQSLGVSYNEQFF	TGTGCCAGCAGCCAATCTCTAGGGGTCTCGTACAATGAGCAGTTCTTC
TRBD2	TRBV7-2	TRBJ2-1	many	CASSAQLAGGYNEQFF	TGTGCCAGCAGCGCTCAACTAGCGGGGGGTTACAATGAGCAGTTCTTC
.	TRBV11-2	TRBJ1-3	.	CASSLAIPRTTIYF	TGTGCCAGCAGCTTAGCCATTCCTAGGACCACCATATATTTT
TRBD1	TRBV6-1	TRBJ2-7	few	CASRDRAHEQYF	TGTGCCAGCAGGGACAGGGCACACGAGCAGTACTTC
.	TRBV6-2/TRBV6-3	TRBJ2-3	.	CASSQPGGVSTDTQYF	TGTGCCAGCAGCCAACCCGGCGGGGTCAGCACAGATACGCAGTATTTT
.	TRBV24-1	TRBJ2-2	many	CATSVGTGELFF	TGTGCCACCAGTGTCGGCACCGGGGAGCTGTTTTTT
TRBD2	TRBV5-1	TRBJ2-7	.	CASSGSVRVREVEQYF	TGCGCCAGCAGCGGCTCCGTACGTGTGCGGGAGGTCGAGCAGTACTTC
.	TRBV21-1	TRBJ2-1	few	CASTKGTTYSEQFF	TGTGCCAGCACCAAAGGGACTACGTATAGTGAGCAGTTCTTC
TRBD2	TRBV11-1	TRBJ2-7	once	CASSLAGTSGSERSYEQYF	TGTGCCAGCAGCTTAGCCGGGACTAGCGGGAGTGAACGGTCCTACGAGCAGTACTTC
TRBD1	TRBV6-1	TRBJ2-1	many	CASSKQGSFYNEQFF	TGTGCCAGCAGCAAACAGGGGTCCTTCTACAATGAGCAGTTCTTC